This T cell receptor (beta chain) stems from a study of shared clonotypes between healthy human individuals. Assay used: immunoSEQ multiplex PCR; TCRdb lists only in-frame clones, some missing. The repertoire has under 2.5 million clones, around 92% of them found once; the top ten carry 0.3% to 0.45%. In this sample, this clone turned up once. Germline-derived CDR1 and CDR2 are MNHEY and SVGAGI. V lost 4 bases and J lost 4, with 4 bases in between. The CDR3 runs 11 residues. The sequenced material came from naive CD4+ T cells from PBMCs. Subset meaning: CD45RA+ positively selected. This chain joins TRBV6-5 and TRBJ2-5; D is unresolved. The TCR sequence derives from a man between 18 and 29 years old in good health. Some clones in this sample may be carry-over from other donors' samples. The chain's CDR3 is CASSSGETQYF. In nucleotides, the CDR3 is TGTGCCAGCAGTTCGGGAGAGACCCAGTACTTC.